The clone carrying this T cell receptor beta chain was seen at least ten times. Antigen specificity is unknown. TCRdb re-called the reads with MiXCR, one entry per CDR3 protein. Seen here are 200,000 to 250,000 distinct CDR3 sequences, less than 50% observed once, and the top ten hold more than 50%. The sample belongs to a study of T cell repertoires in cytomegalovirus infection. Study background: Indicated by public TCR beta signatures were CMV infection and matching HLA type.

This CDR3 region has 14 residues. Germline CDR1 is KGHSH and CDR2 is LQKENI. The ends lost 3 bases at V and 5 bases at J; junction bases unmatched: 7. This receptor was identified in a human donor in good health (CMV status not recorded). Some clones in this sample may be carry-over from other donors' samples. V usage is TRBV18 and J usage is TRBJ2-7, with 7 bases aligning to TRBD2. The sample here was CD8+ T cells from cultured PBMCs, taken from culture after CMV antigen stimulation. CDR3 sequence reads: CASSPRTSRDEQYF. CDR3 nucleotides: TGTGCCAGCTCACCCCGGACTAGTCGAGACGAGCAGTACTTC.